A single sample gave rise to the 20 T cell receptor beta chains below, sequenced in a study of blood T cell repertoires in COVID-19. Produced via immunoSEQ multiplex PCR; TCRdb's table is partial and in-frame only. This table has 230,000 or so clones, around 88% appearing once. Material: PBMCs or T cells enriched from blood (not recorded which). All receptors derive from a woman aged 40 to 55 with acute COVID-19.

This clone was observed a single time. V usage is TRBV2 and J usage is TRBJ2-2; D might be TRBD1 (6 bases). CDR3 length: 16 residues. V lost 4 bases and J lost 4, with 16 bases in between. CDR1 and CDR2 (germline): SNHLY, FYNNEI. The CDR3 nucleotides read TGTGCCAGCAGTGTGGGGGTGGGGGCTTCCACCGGGGAGCTGTTTTTT. Translating gives CASSVGVGASTGELFF. The whole variable domain, remainder taken from reference TRBV2 and TRBJ2-2, is EPEVTQTPSHQVTQMGQEVILRCVPISNHLYFYWYRQILGQKVEFLVSFYNNEISEKSEIFDDQFSVERPDGSNFTLKIRSTKLEDSAMYFCASSVGVGASTGELFFGEGSRLTVL.

This clone has a handful of counts. V and J are TRBV9 and TRBJ1-2; weak D call: TRBD1 (6 bases). Germline-derived CDR1 and CDR2 are SGDLS and YYNGEE. The CDR3 extends over 15 amino acids. With 0 bases removed from V and 7 bases from J, the gap between germline ends came to 16 bases. The CDR3 DNA is TGTGCCAGCAGCGTAGAGAGTCGGCAGGGGTCTGGCTACACCTTC. Amino acid sequence: CASSVESRQGSGYTF.

J is TRBJ2-4 and V is TRBV18; 7 bases are a match to TRBD1. Trimming cost V 2 bases and J 0 bases; bases outside gene matches: 13. Per the germline V gene, CDR1 is KGHSH and CDR2 is LQKENI. The CDR3 spans 19 residues. DNA for the CDR3: TGTGCCAGCTCACCAGTTGGCACAGGGGCGAGGGTAGCCAAAAACATTCAGTACTTC. This codes for CASSPVGTGARVAKNIQYF.

V gene TRBV19 combines with J gene TRBJ1-2; D gene uncertain. Germline values: CDR1 LNHDA, CDR2 SQIVND (reference sequence). The length of the CDR3 is 13 residues. Trimming took off 6 bases at V and 0 bases at J, with 8 bases between the two ends. The CDR3 coding sequence is TGTGCCAGTAGCAGGTCTTCTAACTATGGCTACACCTTC. Protein product: CASSRSSNYGYTF.

The V call is TRBV3-1 (or the pseudogene TRBV3-2), the J call TRBJ2-1; 8 bases are shared with TRBD1. V lost 3 bases and J lost 6; bases outside the gene matches: 13. This CDR3 has 17 residues. CDR1 and CDR2 (germline): LGHDT, YNNKEL (reference sequence). The CDR3 protein is CASSQNPQGAFGNEQFF. CDR3 DNA: TGTGCCAGCAGCCAGAATCCCCAGGGGGCTTTCGGCAATGAGCAGTTCTTC.

The chain recombines TRBV4-2 with TRBJ1-3, with D unresolved. CDR1 is LGHNA, CDR2 YNFKEQ, per germline. This CDR3 region has 14 residues. Trimming took off 8 bases at V and 0 bases at J, with 11 bases between the two ends. The CDR3 loop reads CASGGGFSGNTIYF. The CDR3 DNA sequence: TGTGCCAGCGGAGGAGGGTTCTCTGGAAACACCATATATTTT.

The CDR3 loop is CSASTGDGYTF. The DNA of the CDR3 is TGCAGTGCGAGTACAGGGGATGGCTACACCTTC. V gene TRBV20-1 combines with J gene TRBJ1-2; 7 bases map to TRBD1. V was pared by 6 bases and J by 6 bases, with 4 bases of the junction left unmatched. Germline values: CDR1 DFQATT, CDR2 SNEGSKA (reference sequence). This CDR3 has 11 residues.

This chain links TRBV2 with TRBJ2-1; no clear D. V was shortened by 4 bases and J by 10 bases, with 11 bases between the two germline ends. This CDR3 is 12 amino acids long. CDR1 SNHLY and CDR2 FYNNEI come from the germline V gene. The DNA for the CDR3 is TGTGCCAGCAGTGTAGAAGTAAGAGAGCAGTTCTTC. As protein: CASSVEVREQFF. The whole variable domain, remainder taken from reference TRBV2 and TRBJ2-1, is EPEVTQTPSHQVTQMGQEVILRCVPISNHLYFYWYRQILGQKVEFLVSFYNNEISEKSEIFDDQFSVERPDGSNFTLKIRSTKLEDSAMYFCASSVEVREQFFGPGTRLTVL.

A single count supports this clone. The V gene is TRBV6-5, the J gene TRBJ1-1; the match to TRBD1 covers 10 bases. The trim removed 6 bases at V and 4 bases at J, leaving 8 bases unmatched. The CDR3 is 15 residues long. Germline lookup yields CDR1 MNHEY and CDR2 SVGAGI. The CDR3 reads CASSKLTGGGTEAFF. DNA of the CDR3: TGTGCCAGCAGCAAATTGACAGGGGGCGGCACTGAAGCTTTCTTT.

This sequence joins TRBV28 and TRBJ2-3, with D perhaps TRBD1 (6 bases). Per germline, CDR1 MDHEN and CDR2 SYDVKM. There are 13 residues in the CDR3. The V gene lost 6 bases and the J gene lost 1 base, with 8 bases spanning the gap. The CDR3 DNA follows: TGTGCCAGCAGCGAGGGGGGCACAGATACGCAGTATTTT. The encoded protein is CASSEGGTDTQYF.

The CDR3 is CASSLGGGYNEQFF. Written as DNA, the CDR3 is TGTGCCAGTAGCCTCGGGGGAGGCTACAATGAGCAGTTCTTC. The J gene is TRBJ2-1, the V gene TRBV19; D possibly corresponds to TRBD2 (6 bases). This CDR3 region has 14 residues. Trimming took 6 bases from V and 3 from J, leaving 12 bases between them. CDR1 and CDR2 (germline): LNHDA, SQIVND (reference sequence).

V usage is TRBV30 and J usage is TRBJ1-2; 7 bases match TRBD1. Germline V CDR1 and CDR2: GTSNPN, SVGIG (reference sequence). The CDR3 is made up of 15 amino acids. V shed 0 bases and J 3 bases; nucleotides not matched to a gene: 7. CDR3 region: CAWSVRPGGYYGYTF. The CDR3 coding sequence is TGTGCCTGGAGTGTACGGCCAGGGGGATACTATGGCTACACCTTC.

CDR3 loop: CASSSRARVDNTEAFF. CDR3 DNA: TGTGCCAGCAGCTCTCGCGCGAGGGTGGATAACACTGAAGCTTTCTTT. This sequence joins TRBV2 and TRBJ1-1; D is uncertain. Trimming stripped 6 bases from V and 2 bases from J, with 19 bases between. Per germline, CDR1 SNHLY and CDR2 FYNNEI. The CDR3 loop spans 16 amino acids.

The chain has TRBV5-6 and TRBJ1-1; D may be TRBD1 (5 bases). Germline V gene sequence: CDR1 SGHDT, CDR2 YYEEEE. Trimming shortened V by 4 bases and J by 8 bases, and 21 bases separated the two germline ends. CDR3 length: 15 amino acids. The CDR3 DNA reads TGTGCCAGCAGCCCCGACAGATACGTAATGTGGGAAGCTTTCTTT. It codes for CASSPDRYVMWEAFF.

This sequence joins TRBV19 and TRBJ2-1, with 9 bases identical to TRBD1. Trimming at V came to 3 bases and at J to 5 bases, leaving 8 bases not matched to a gene. This CDR3 is built from 16 residues. Looked up from germline, CDR1 is LNHDA and CDR2 is SQIVND (reference sequence). CDR3 nucleotides: TGTGCCAGTAGTATCCCCGGGACAGGGATCCACAATGAGCAGTTCTTC. As protein: CASSIPGTGIHNEQFF. Full variable domain (missing parts from reference TRBV19 and TRBJ2-1): DGGITQSPKYLFRKEGQNVTLSCEQNLNHDAMYWYRQDPGQGLRLIYYSQIVNDFQKGDIAEGYSVSREKKESFPLTVTSAQKNPTAFYLCASSIPGTGIHNEQFFGPGTRLTVL.

This clone was recorded once. The gene calls are TRBV10-1 and TRBJ2-1; maybe TRBD2 (6 bases). The V end was cut by 5 bases, the J end by 13 bases, with 24 bases between. This CDR3 has 15 residues. Germline-derived CDR1 and CDR2 are WNHNN and SYGVQD (reference sequence). CDR3 residues: CASSPGGSPFGGQFF. CDR3 DNA: TGCGCCAGCAGTCCCGGTGGGAGCCCGTTCGGGGGACAGTTCTTC.

CDR3 sequence reads: CASSDRDRASYEQYF. The CDR3 DNA follows: TGTGCCAGTAGCGACCGAGACAGGGCTTCCTACGAGCAGTACTTC. The chain carries TRBV19 and TRBJ2-7; 7 bases are shared with TRBD1. This CDR3 has 15 residues. V trimming: 6 bases; J trimming: 1 base; junction bases outside the gene matches: 9. CDR1 and CDR2 from the germline V gene are LNHDA and SQIVND (reference sequence).

As DNA, the CDR3 is TGCGCCAGCAGCAGTGGGGGGACCGGGAATGAAAAACTGTTTTTT. Its translation: CASSSGGTGNEKLFF. This chain connects TRBV5-1 to TRBJ1-4, with a possible D match to TRBD1 (5 bases). Germline lookup yields CDR1 SGHRS and CDR2 YFSETQ. Deletions cut 4 bases from V and 5 bases from J, with 15 bases between. The CDR3 contains 15 residues.

This clone was picked up one time. V and J are TRBV5-6 and TRBJ2-7, with 12 bases matching TRBD2. The length of the CDR3 is 14 residues. V lost 0 bases and J lost 9; bases outside the gene matches: 4. From germline, CDR1 is SGHDT and CDR2 YYEEEE. The CDR3 here is CASSLEQGLAGQYV. CDR3 coding DNA: TGTGCCAGCAGCTTGGAACAGGGACTAGCGGGGCAGTACGTC.

The J gene is TRBJ1-2, the V gene TRBV5-1; the match to TRBD1 covers 7 bases. In germline, CDR1 is SGHRS, CDR2 YFSETQ. J lost 7 bases, V lost 4 bases, and 7 bases had no gene match. CDR3 size: 13 residues. CDR3 bases: TGCGCCAGCAGCCGTGGACAGGACGGTGGCTACACCTTC. As protein: CASSRGQDGGYTF.